The following is a T cell receptor (beta chain) sequence with its context. Its binding antigen is unknown. No base quality values were provided; no much bigger clone lies one nucleotide off. These data originate in a study of T cell responses to AZD1222 COVID-19 vaccine (dated by TCRdb to about 2021). General notes on the study: AZD1222 recipients whose second dose came at about 4 weeks and those whose second dose came at about 12 weeks were combined into one group, since spike-specific TCR depth and breadth did not differ between the two schedules. TCR sequencing was performed for over 230 trial participants, of whom about 200 were given two doses of AZD1222 and approximately 26 were given two doses of MenACWY control vaccine. Trial participants were enrolled by age into 18-55, 56-69 and 70-plus year subgroups, with about 150, 28 and 57 TCR-sequenced participants respectively. On the study overall, not on this receptor specifically: The 56-69-year group was small, and its depth increase did not reach significance, likely because of low power. Participants were mostly white British, with more females than males. The authors suggested clonal diversity may have been underestimated. Because no day 14 peak-response samples were available, repertoires were characterized only after the peak T cell response. After two AZD1222 doses, both the breadth and the depth of spike-specific TCRs were significantly higher than at day 0 and than in MenACWY recipients. CD4 TCRs associated with the vaccine covered the entire spike protein, and the dominant responses were in regions 160-218 and 743-854. Conclusions about previously exposed vaccinees are limited, since just a handful of AZD1222 recipients were seropositive for SARS-CoV-2 at baseline. Reportedly, close to half of the unique spike-specific TCRs recognized epitopes lying outside the regions that are mutated in the B.1.351 and B.1.1.7 variants.

The time point label for this specimen denotes: baseline before first vaccination. The vaccinee samples were drawn from two UK trials, COV001 and COV002, one of which was a single-blind randomized controlled phase 2/3 trial testing AZD1222 (ChAdOx1 nCoV-19) in healthy adults. For TCRbeta chain sequencing, PBMC samples were collected from trial participants at day 0 and at day 28 after the second dose. The CDR3 covers 15 residues, taking in both the cysteine and the phenylalanine. Of all the DNA, just the CDR3 is kept, 45 bases in frame from base 1. From the germline V gene (reference sequence), CDR1 is LNHDA and CDR2 is SQIVND. The junction shows trimming of 4 bases on V and 1 base on J, and the gene matches do not reach 4 bases of it. The CDR3 regions of human TCRbeta chains were analyzed by immunosequencing. On the study's bioinformatics: Repertoire TCRs were checked for matches against a reference library of SARS-CoV-2-specific TCRs that had been generated using the MIRA antigen-specificity platform. Breadth was defined as the fraction of unique TCRs that were SARS-CoV-2-associated. Depth was defined as the fraction of total T cells that were SARS-CoV-2-associated. Using the MIRA data, every spike-specific TCR was mapped to the spike region that the TCR reacted to and assigned to either a CD4 or a CD8 class. Log10-transformed breadth and depth values were compared by one-way ANOVA with Sidak's multiple comparisons tests. TCRdb's version of the immuneACCESS table is confined to in-frame rearrangements and falls short of the full clone set. An unresolved V gene accounts for under half of the shortfall where checked; the remainder is of unknown origin. Clonal size and the V and J genes are those of that table, whereas D and trimming came from the DNA. For this sample the table gives 150,000 to 200,000 clones, of which approximately 91% were detected only once. The ten largest account for 1.6% of the sample.

This material consisted of peripheral blood, taken on day 0 of AZD1222 vaccination. Rearrangement joined TRBV19 to TRBJ1-5; the central 7 bases match TRBD1. The receptor was derived from an adult in good health. The nucleotide sequence is TGTGCCAGTAGTACTACAGGGGACAGCAATCAGCCCCAGCATTTT. This yields the protein CASSTTGDSNQPQHF.